The 16 T cell receptor beta chains given below trace back to one sample, sequenced in a study of PD-1 blockade in mismatch repair-deficient tumors. Using immunoSEQ multiplex PCR, the repertoire was profiled, and TCRdb retains in-frame clones only, with some absent. The sample records some 110,000 clones, 65% to 80% being singletons. Sequencing used peripheral blood, obtained roughly 13 months after starting pembrolizumab. All receptors come from an adult with mismatch repair-deficient cancer.

The chain uses TRBV5-1 and TRBJ2-5, with D perhaps matching TRBD1 or TRBD2 (5 bases each). This CDR3 has 16 amino acids. V was clipped by 3 bases and J by 5 bases, with 20 bases between them. The germline V gene has CDR1 SGHRS and CDR2 YFSETQ. The CDR3 DNA follows: TGCGCCAGCAGCTCGTACGGGACCCCGGGGCAGGAGACCCAGTACTTC. This codes for CASSSYGTPGQETQYF.

This clone was counted a few times. The rearrangement joins TRBV19 to TRBJ2-1; 9 bases align to TRBD1. Germline-derived CDR1 and CDR2 are LNHDA and SQIVND (reference sequence). CDR3 length: 13 residues. Trimming at V came to 6 bases and at J to 7 bases, leaving 4 bases not matched to a gene. CDR3 sequence: CASRGTGRNEQFF. The CDR3 DNA reads TGTGCCAGTAGAGGGACAGGGAGGAATGAGCAGTTCTTC.

This clone came up once. This sequence joins TRBV19 and TRBJ2-2; D possibly uses TRBD1 or TRBD2 (5 bases each). This CDR3 spans 15 amino acids. V was shortened by 6 bases and J by 6 bases, with 17 bases between the two germline ends. The germline CDR1 and CDR2 sequences are LNHDA and SQIVND (reference sequence). This CDR3 is CASRTGTEQSGELFF. The CDR3 DNA sequence: TGTGCCAGTAGGACCGGGACCGAACAATCCGGGGAGCTGTTTTTT.

In its sample, this clone was seen a few times. The chain's CDR3 is CASSQDLPTGTLSLGEQYF. For the CDR3, the DNA is TGTGCCAGCAGCCAAGACCTACCGACAGGGACCCTTTCATTAGGCGAGCAGTACTTC. The chain has TRBV14 and TRBJ2-7, with TRBD1 matching over 7 bases. The CDR3 runs 19 residues. V lost 0 bases to trimming and J lost 6 bases; unmatched junction nucleotides: 20. Per germline, CDR1 SGHDN and CDR2 FVKESK.

The rearrangement links TRBV5-4 to TRBJ2-7; 10 bases line up with TRBD2. V lost 4 bases and J lost 2; bases outside the gene matches: 9. CDR3 length: 16 residues. Germline CDR1 reads SGHNT; CDR2 reads YYREEE (reference sequence). The CDR3 protein is CASSKGASGSTYEQYF. The CDR3 region has the DNA TGTGCCAGCAGCAAGGGGGCTAGCGGGAGCACCTACGAGCAGTACTTC. Complete variable domain (other parts from reference TRBV5-4 and TRBJ2-7): ETGVTQSPTHLIKTRGQQVTLRCSSQSGHNTVSWYQQALGQGPQFIFQYYREEENGRGNFPPRFSGLQFPNYSSELNVNALELDDSALYLCASSKGASGSTYEQYFGPGTRLTVT.

The genes are TRBV11-2 and TRBJ2-3, with 9 bases that match TRBD2. CDR1 SGHAT and CDR2 FQNNGV come from the germline V gene. CDR3 length: 15 amino acids. Germline trimming cut 3 bases from V and 5 bases from J; bases unmatched to any gene: 6. CDR3 sequence: CASSFGGRAKDTQYF. CDR3 sequence (DNA): TGTGCCAGCAGCTTTGGCGGGAGGGCCAAAGATACGCAGTATTTT.

A single count supports this clone. This rearrangement joins TRBV11-1 to TRBJ2-5, with D maybe TRBD2 (5 bases). Trimming cost V 6 bases and J 0 bases, with 14 bases left between them. Germline V CDR1 and CDR2: SGHAT, FQDESV (reference sequence). This CDR3 spans 15 amino acids. In DNA, the CDR3 is TGTGCCAGCAGAAAAAGCGGCCAGTACCAAGAGACCCAGTACTTC. It specifies CASRKSGQYQETQYF. The variable domain in full, with the rest retrieved from reference TRBV11-1 and TRBJ2-5, is EAEVAQSPRYKITEKSQAVAFWCDPISGHATLYWYRQILGQGPELLVQFQDESVVDDSQLPKDRFSAERLKGVDSTLKIQPAELGDSAMYLCASRKSGQYQETQYFGPGTRLLVL.

V and J are TRBV7-2 and TRBJ2-5; the D gene is possibly TRBD2 (5 bases). Trimming stripped 5 bases from V and 5 bases from J, with 15 bases between. The CDR3 runs to 14 residues. The germline CDR1 and CDR2 sequences are SGHTA and FQGNSA. In nucleotides, the CDR3 is TGTGCCAGCAGCCCAGGCCGGGGTGTGGAGACCCAGTACTTC. Its translation: CASSPGRGVETQYF.

This clone has only a few counts. The CDR3 nucleotides read TGTGCCACCAGCAGAGGGTCTAGCGGGGCTACAGATACGCAGTATTTT. This gives the protein CATSRGSSGATDTQYF. V usage is TRBV15 and J usage is TRBJ2-3; 9 bases are shared with TRBD2. The V gene end was trimmed by 1 base and the J gene end by 3 bases; junction bases not matched to a gene: 5. Germline CDR1 is LNHNV and CDR2 is YYDKDF (reference sequence). CDR3 size: 16 residues.

The gene calls are TRBV19 and TRBJ2-7, with 7 bases fitting TRBD2. This CDR3 has 17 amino acids. In germline, CDR1 is LNHDA, CDR2 SQIVND (reference sequence). With V trimmed by 1 base and J by 5 bases, 14 bases remained unmatched. CDR3: CASSIGGGVYPWNEQYF. DNA of the CDR3: TGTGCCAGTAGTATAGGGGGGGGAGTTTATCCCTGGAACGAGCAGTACTTC.

J is TRBJ1-5 and V is TRBV7-8; no clear D. The CDR3 has 15 residues. Germline V CDR1 and CDR2: SGHVS, FQNEAQ. Between the trimmed V and J ends, which lost 3 bases and 0 bases, there was a span of 9 bases. The chain's CDR3 is CASSFGRYSNQPQHF. DNA of the CDR3: TGTGCCAGCAGCTTCGGGCGATATAGCAATCAGCCCCAGCATTTT.

The gene calls are TRBV6-6 and TRBJ2-7; D gene uncertain. The germline CDR1 and CDR2 sequences are MNHNY and SVGAGI (reference sequence). The CDR3 length is 16 residues. Trimming took 5 bases from V and 0 from J, leaving 17 bases between them. The CDR3 bases are TGTGCCAGCAGTCCAACCCTCCGCGGAAGCTCCTACGAGCAGTACTTC. Translation: CASSPTLRGSSYEQYF.

The chain joins TRBV6-5 to TRBJ1-2; the D gene is possibly TRBD1 (5 bases). Germline-derived CDR1 and CDR2 are MNHEY and SVGAGI. The CDR3 has 13 amino acids. Trimming shortened V by 6 bases and J by 4 bases, and 12 bases separated the two germline ends. The CDR3 spells CASRPLGVYGYTF. The CDR3 nucleotides read TGTGCCAGCAGACCCCTGGGGGTCTATGGCTACACCTTC.

The chain couples TRBV7-9 to TRBJ2-1, with 7 bases lining up with TRBD2. The CDR3 is 12 residues long. The junction had 0 bases not matched to a gene; V was cut back by 4 bases and J by 6 bases. The germline gives CDR1 SEHNR, CDR2 FQNEAQ (reference sequence). CDR3 amino acids: CASSSSGNEQFF. In nucleotides, the CDR3 is TGTGCCAGCAGCTCTAGCGGCAATGAGCAGTTCTTC.

This chain joins TRBV5-6 and TRBJ2-3; tentatively, D is TRBD1 or TRBD2 (5 bases each). Trimming left V 6 bases short and J 3 bases short, with 11 bases between. The CDR3 is 13 residues long. CDR1 and CDR2 from the germline V gene are SGHDT and YYEEEE. In DNA form, the CDR3 reads TGTGCCAGCACCCATGGGGGTACAGATACGCAGTATTTT. Protein sequence: CASTHGGTDTQYF.

The chain joins TRBV5-1 to TRBJ2-2, with no clear D. The germline V and J ends were trimmed by 3 bases and 0 bases, with 12 bases remaining between them. The CDR3 is 16 amino acids. The V gene's germline CDR1 is SGHRS and CDR2 YFSETQ. The DNA for the CDR3 is TGCGCCAGCAGCTCGGGCTCCTCGTCGAACACCGGGGAGCTGTTTTTT. This gives the protein CASSSGSSSNTGELFF.